Shown below are 21 T cell receptor beta chains from a single sample sequenced in a study of shared clonotypes between healthy human individuals. Sequenced by immunoSEQ multiplex PCR; TCRdb stores in-frame clones only, minus some. Of 550,000 to 800,000 clones listed, around two thirds are singletons. The specimen was memory CD4+ T cells sorted from blood. Subset indicated: CD45RA-negative fraction. These receptors were taken from a young woman in good health.

The V and J genes are TRBV9 and TRBJ2-7; D gene ambiguous. Trimming took 4 bases from V and 1 from J, leaving 9 bases between them. This CDR3 has 13 amino acids. Germline V gene data show CDR1 as SGDLS and CDR2 as YYNGEE. The CDR3: CASSPRPSYEQYF. In DNA, the CDR3 is TGTGCCAGCAGCCCCCGGCCTTCCTACGAGCAGTACTTC.

This chain uses TRBV28 with TRBJ2-5, with 9 positions matching TRBD1. V lost 5 bases to trimming and J lost 4 bases; unmatched junction nucleotides: 11. The CDR3 extends over 16 amino acids. Germline V lookup: CDR1 MDHEN, CDR2 SYDVKM. CDR3 loop: CASSRGAGTGLETQYF. CDR3 bases: TGTGCCAGCAGTCGAGGGGCCGGGACAGGGTTAGAGACCCAGTACTTC.

The chain recombines TRBV2 with TRBJ1-5, with 10 nucleotides matching TRBD1. The CDR3 loop spans 14 amino acids. The V gene's germline CDR1 is SNHLY and CDR2 FYNNEI. Trimming cost V 7 bases and J 7 bases; bases outside gene matches: 7. The CDR3 protein is CASTRTGGEQPQHF. The CDR3 bases are TGTGCCAGCACTAGGACAGGGGGAGAGCAGCCCCAGCATTTT. Variable domain in full (rest from reference TRBV2 and TRBJ1-5): EPEVTQTPSHQVTQMGQEVILRCVPISNHLYFYWYRQILGQKVEFLVSFYNNEISEKSEIFDDQFSVERPDGSNFTLKIRSTKLEDSAMYFCASTRTGGEQPQHFGDGTRLSIL.

CDR3 bases: TGTGCCAGCAACACCCAGGGACCGGGCGAGCAGTACTTC. Translated, it gives CASNTQGPGEQYF. The chain has TRBV28 and TRBJ2-7; D possibly uses TRBD1 or TRBD2 (5 bases each). This CDR3 has 13 residues. Trimming shortened V by 7 bases and J by 6 bases, and 16 bases separated the two germline ends. Germline V gene lookup returns CDR1 MDHEN and CDR2 SYDVKM.

The chain carries TRBV27 and TRBJ2-2, with 8 bases aligning to TRBD2. V gave up 3 bases and J gave up 3 bases; unmatched junction bases: 9. Germline V gene data show CDR1 as MNHEY and CDR2 as SMNVEV (reference sequence). CDR3 length: 17 residues. CDR3 residues: CASSFPPGGADTGELFF. CDR3 sequence (DNA): TGTGCCAGCAGTTTCCCCCCGGGAGGGGCGGACACCGGGGAGCTGTTTTTT.

The chain employs TRBV18 and TRBJ1-1; D unresolved. The CDR3 runs 15 residues. V was trimmed by 3 bases and J by 1 base, leaving 12 bases between them. Germline V gene sequence: CDR1 KGHSH, CDR2 LQKENI. Written as DNA, the CDR3 is TGTGCCAGCTCACCTCCCGGGTTACCGAACACTGAAGCTTTCTTT. It specifies CASSPPGLPNTEAFF.

The genes are TRBV18 and TRBJ1-2; maybe TRBD1 (5 bases). V was trimmed by 3 bases and J by 4 bases, leaving 21 bases between them. The germline V gene encodes CDR1 KGHSH and CDR2 LQKENI. CDR3 size: 17 residues. The CDR3 nucleotides are TGTGCCAGCTCACCGTATGACAGCGGATATCAGGGCTATGGCTACACCTTC. Protein: CASSPYDSGYQGYGYTF.

V usage is TRBV25-1 and J usage is TRBJ2-7; TRBD2 matches 9 bases. Germline V CDR1 and CDR2: MGHDK, SYGVNS. This CDR3 has 18 residues. With V trimmed by 2 bases and J by 3 bases, 14 bases remained unmatched. The CDR3 spells CASSEGVSGRPRGYEQYF. In DNA form, the CDR3 reads TGTGCCAGCAGTGAAGGGGTTAGCGGGAGACCCAGGGGCTACGAGCAGTACTTC.

The chain has TRBV19 and TRBJ2-2; weak D call: TRBD2 (6 bases). This CDR3 region has 18 residues. Trimming took off 0 bases at V and 4 bases at J, with 18 bases between the two ends. Germline V gene data show CDR1 as LNHDA and CDR2 as SQIVND (reference sequence). The chain's CDR3 is CASSIDPGSPGGTGELFF. Written as DNA, the CDR3 is TGTGCCAGTAGTATAGATCCGGGAAGCCCCGGGGGCACCGGGGAGCTGTTTTTT.

The chain combines TRBV27 with TRBJ1-4; D is perhaps TRBD1 (5 bases). CDR3 size: 17 residues. Germline values: CDR1 MNHEY, CDR2 SMNVEV (reference sequence). The V end was cut by 6 bases, the J end by 7 bases, with 24 bases between. CDR3 DNA sequence: TGTGCCAGCAGCCCTACCCGGGGCGGTAGGCACCCTGAAAAACTGTTTTTT. It is translated as CASSPTRGGRHPEKLFF.

This clone was seen just once. J is TRBJ2-7 and V is TRBV28, with 14 bases matching TRBD2. The trim removed 4 bases at V and 0 bases at J, leaving 5 bases unmatched. CDR1 and CDR2 (germline): MDHEN, SYDVKM. The CDR3 covers 17 residues. The CDR3 nucleotides are TGTGCCAGCAGTTCCCCCGGGACTAGCGGGAGCTCCTACGAGCAGTACTTC. Its translation: CASSSPGTSGSSYEQYF.

The rearrangement uses TRBV5-5 and TRBJ1-2; no clear D. The CDR3 is 14 residues long. The V gene's germline CDR1 is SGHKS and CDR2 YYEKEE (reference sequence). V shed 3 bases and J shed 4 bases, with 13 bases lying between them. DNA for the CDR3: TGTGCCAGCAGCTACCAAGAGCAGATCTATGGCTACACCTTC. It translates to CASSYQEQIYGYTF.

The chain couples TRBV10-3 to TRBJ1-5, with TRBD1 identical over 7 bases. J was trimmed by 5 bases and V by 3 bases; bases with no gene match: 4. Per the germline V gene, CDR1 is ENHRY and CDR2 is SYGVKD. The CDR3 has 14 residues. The CDR3 reads CAISDRQGDQPQHF. CDR3 coding DNA: TGTGCCATCAGTGACCGACAGGGCGATCAGCCCCAGCATTTT.

This clone was seen a few times. The sample contains more than one DNA sequence encoding this CDR3. The V gene is TRBV6-1, the J gene TRBJ2-6; D remains unclear. V was trimmed by 6 bases and J by 0 bases, leaving 3 bases between them. This CDR3 spans 13 amino acids. Germline V gene sequence: CDR1 MNHNS, CDR2 SASEGT. CDR3 region: CASSDSGANVLTF. The DNA of the CDR3 is TGTGCCAGCAGCGACTCTGGGGCCAACGTCCTGACTTTC.

The rearrangement uses TRBV7-9 and TRBJ1-3; D unresolved. Germline-derived CDR1 and CDR2 are SEHNR and FQNEAQ (reference sequence). This CDR3 spans 15 amino acids. Trimming removed 3 bases at V and 5 bases at J, with 14 bases between. The DNA for the CDR3 is TGTGCCAGCAGCTTTTCGGGTGTATCCCGAAACACCATATATTTT. Protein: CASSFSGVSRNTIYF.

The chain is built from TRBV19 and TRBJ1-2; 9 bases match TRBD1. CDR1 LNHDA and CDR2 SQIVND come from the germline V gene (reference sequence). The CDR3 has 14 residues. Losses at the gene ends were 7 bases for V and 8 bases for J; bases not matched to a gene: 11. Written as DNA, the CDR3 is TGTGCCAGTACCCCGACGACAGGGGGGTCAGGCTACACCTTC. Amino acid sequence: CASTPTTGGSGYTF.

The chain is built from TRBV19 and TRBJ1-5; D perhaps matches TRBD1 (5 bases). This CDR3 is built from 14 residues. Looked up from germline, CDR1 is LNHDA and CDR2 is SQIVND (reference sequence). V was clipped by 6 bases and J by 2 bases, with 11 bases between them. CDR3: CASSRGTGNQPQHF. CDR3 nucleotides: TGTGCCAGTAGCCGAGGGACGGGCAATCAGCCCCAGCATTTT.

The chain has TRBV18 and TRBJ1-5, with D unclear. Per the germline V gene, CDR1 is KGHSH and CDR2 is LQKENI. The CDR3 consists of 16 residues. Trimming took 4 bases from V and 4 from J, leaving 17 bases between them. In DNA form, the CDR3 reads TGTGCCAGCTCACTACGGCGGACGGAACGGAATCAGCCCCAGCATTTT. It codes for CASSLRRTERNQPQHF.

This chain uses TRBV7-3 with TRBJ2-2, with 15 bases aligning to TRBD2. The CDR3 has 19 amino acids. Trimming removed 3 bases from V and 4 bases from J; junction bases left unmatched: 9. Per the germline V gene, CDR1 is SGHTA and CDR2 is FQGTGA. DNA of the CDR3: TGTGCCAGCAGCTTCCTGGGACTAGCGGGAGGCGGTGGCACCGGGGAGCTGTTTTTT. This encodes CASSFLGLAGGGGTGELFF. The full variable domain, in which reference TRBV7-3 and TRBJ2-2 provide the parts outside the CDR3, is GAGVSQTPSNKVTEKGKYVELRCDPISGHTALYWYRQSLGQGPEFLIYFQGTGAADDSGLPNDRFFAVRPEGSVSTLKIQRTERGDSAVYLCASSFLGLAGGGGTGELFFGEGSRLTVL.

The chain couples TRBV4-1 to TRBJ2-3, with D perhaps TRBD1 (6 bases). V was cut by 4 bases and J by 4 bases, with 15 bases left in between. Germline V gene data show CDR1 as MGHRA and CDR2 as YSYEKL. The CDR3 is made up of 15 amino acids. The chain's CDR3 is CASSRNTGIPDTQYF. The CDR3 DNA is TGCGCCAGCAGCCGAAATACAGGGATCCCAGATACGCAGTATTTT.

The V gene is TRBV11-3, the J gene TRBJ2-5; D uncertain. Trimming cost V 2 bases and J 4 bases, with 5 bases left between them. The CDR3 has 12 amino acids. Germline CDR1 SGHNT, CDR2 YENEEA. CDR3 nucleotide sequence: TGTGCCAGCAGCTTATTTACAGAGACCCAGTACTTC. It is translated as CASSLFTETQYF. Together with reference TRBV11-3 and TRBJ2-5, the CDR3 gives the full variable domain: EAGVVQSPRYKIIEKKQPVAFWCNPISGHNTLYWYLQNLGQGPELLIRYENEEAVDDSQLPKDRFSAERLKGVDSTLKIQPAELGDSAVYLCASSLFTETQYFGPGTRLLVL.